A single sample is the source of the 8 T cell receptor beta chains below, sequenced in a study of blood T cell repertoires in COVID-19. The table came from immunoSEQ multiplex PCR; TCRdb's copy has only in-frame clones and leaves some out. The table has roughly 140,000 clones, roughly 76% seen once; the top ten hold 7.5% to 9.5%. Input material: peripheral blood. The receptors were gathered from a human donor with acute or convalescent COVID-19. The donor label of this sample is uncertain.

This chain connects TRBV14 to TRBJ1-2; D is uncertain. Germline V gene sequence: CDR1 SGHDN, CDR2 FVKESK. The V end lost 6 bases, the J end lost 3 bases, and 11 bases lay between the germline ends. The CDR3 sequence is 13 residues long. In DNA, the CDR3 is TGTGCCAGCAGTACGGGGTCCGACTATGGCTACACCTTC. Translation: CASSTGSDYGYTF.

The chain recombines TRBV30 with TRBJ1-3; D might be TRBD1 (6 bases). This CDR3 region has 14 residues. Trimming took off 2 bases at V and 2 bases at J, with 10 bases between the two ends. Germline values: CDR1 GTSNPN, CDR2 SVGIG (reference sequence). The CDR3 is CAWSTGRTGNTIYF. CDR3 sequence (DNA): TGTGCCTGGAGTACAGGGCGGACTGGAAACACCATATATTTT. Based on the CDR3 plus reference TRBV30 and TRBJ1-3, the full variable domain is SQTIHQWPATLVQPVGSPLSLECTVEGTSNPNLYWYRQAAGRGLQLLFYSVGIGQISSEVPQNLSASRPQDRQFILSSKKLLLSDSGFYLCAWSTGRTGNTIYFGEGSWLTVV.

This CDR3 reads CASRMDSLEANVLTF. The CDR3 bases are TGCGCCAGCAGGATGGACTCTCTGGAGGCCAACGTCCTGACTTTC. This chain joins TRBV10-1 and TRBJ2-6; tentative D call: TRBD2 (5 bases). Trimming took 6 bases from V and 6 from J, leaving 15 bases between them. CDR1 and CDR2 (germline): WNHNN, SYGVQD (reference sequence). The CDR3 is made up of 15 amino acids.

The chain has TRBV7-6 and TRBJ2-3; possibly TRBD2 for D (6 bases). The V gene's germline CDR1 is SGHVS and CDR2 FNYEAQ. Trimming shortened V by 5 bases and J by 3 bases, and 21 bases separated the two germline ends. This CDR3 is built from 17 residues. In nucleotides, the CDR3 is TGTGCCAGCAGCAAAGACTCGCGCGGGGTCATTACAGATACGCAGTATTTT. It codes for CASSKDSRGVITDTQYF. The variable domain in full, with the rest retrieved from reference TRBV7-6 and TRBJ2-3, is GAGVSQSPRYKVTKRGQDVALRCDPISGHVSLYWYRQALGQGPEFLTYFNYEAQQDKSGLPNDRFSAERPEGSISTLTIQRTEQRDSAMYRCASSKDSRGVITDTQYFGPGTRLTVL.

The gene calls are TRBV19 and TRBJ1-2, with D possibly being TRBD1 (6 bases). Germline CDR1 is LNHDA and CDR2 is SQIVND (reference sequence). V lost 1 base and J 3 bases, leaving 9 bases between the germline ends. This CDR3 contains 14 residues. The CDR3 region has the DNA TGTGCCAGTAGTATAGCGGCAGGGGACTATGGCTACACCTTC. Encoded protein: CASSIAAGDYGYTF.

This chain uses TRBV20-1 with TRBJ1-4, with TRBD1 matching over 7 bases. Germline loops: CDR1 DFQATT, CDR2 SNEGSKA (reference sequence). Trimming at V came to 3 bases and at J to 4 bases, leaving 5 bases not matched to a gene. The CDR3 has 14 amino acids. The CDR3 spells CSASAGQFNEKLFF. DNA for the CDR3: TGCAGTGCTAGTGCGGGACAGTTTAATGAAAAACTGTTTTTT.

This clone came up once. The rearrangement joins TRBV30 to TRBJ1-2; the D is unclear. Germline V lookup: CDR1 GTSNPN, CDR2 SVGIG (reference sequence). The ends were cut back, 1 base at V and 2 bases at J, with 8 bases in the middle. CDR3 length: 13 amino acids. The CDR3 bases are TGTGCCTGGAGTGAAAACAGAAACTATGGCTACACCTTC. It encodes CAWSENRNYGYTF.

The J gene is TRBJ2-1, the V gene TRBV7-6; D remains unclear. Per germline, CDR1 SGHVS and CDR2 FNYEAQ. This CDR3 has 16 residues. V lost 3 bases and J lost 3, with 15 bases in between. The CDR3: CASSLREVPGYNEQFF. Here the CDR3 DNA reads TGTGCCAGCAGCTTGCGAGAGGTCCCGGGCTACAATGAGCAGTTCTTC.